These 9 T cell receptor beta chains came from one sample sequenced in a study of response to subunit inactivated influenza vaccine. From the RT-PCR reads, TCRdb called clonotypes with MiXCR, one entry per CDR3 protein. This table holds about 520,000 distinct CDR3 sequences, about 25% found once. The sample consisted of CD4+ T cells sorted from PBMCs, taken 5 days after vaccination. These receptors came from a man aged 50-60 years who received an inactivated influenza vaccine.

This chain connects TRBV5-1 to TRBJ1-6; D is perhaps TRBD1 (6 bases). V was cut by 3 bases and J by 7 bases, with 20 bases left in between. Germline assignment: CDR1 SGHRS and CDR2 YFSETQ. The CDR3 has 17 amino acids. For the CDR3, the DNA is TGCGCCAGCAGCTCCTCCCCGGAGGGGGTAAGGAATTCACCCCTCCACTTT. This codes for CASSSSPEGVRNSPLHF.

The J gene is TRBJ2-1, the V gene TRBV7-9; tentatively, D is TRBD2 (5 bases). The germline gives CDR1 SEHNR, CDR2 FQNEAQ (reference sequence). The CDR3 consists of 14 residues. V shed 4 bases and J shed 4 bases, with 11 bases lying between them. The CDR3 is CASSSQTRYNEQFF. The CDR3 DNA reads as TGTGCCAGCAGCTCCCAAACTAGATACAATGAGCAGTTCTTC.

V usage is TRBV6-1 and J usage is TRBJ2-6, with D possibly being TRBD2 (6 bases). The V end lost 3 bases, the J end lost 0 bases, and 27 bases lay between the germline ends. The CDR3 length is 22 residues. Germline values: CDR1 MNHNS, CDR2 SASEGT. The CDR3 spells CASSERGGRAVLALSGANVLTF. CDR3 sequence (DNA): TGTGCCAGCAGTGAGCGGGGTGGCCGGGCCGTTCTAGCCCTCTCTGGGGCCAACGTCCTGACTTTC.

This clonotype was found a few times. This sequence joins TRBV6-1 and TRBJ1-5; no clear D gene. Per germline, CDR1 MNHNS and CDR2 SASEGT. The ends were cut back, 6 bases at V and 3 bases at J, with 9 bases in the middle. The CDR3 consists of 13 residues. The CDR3 protein is CASRRRTNQPQHF. CDR3 bases: TGTGCCAGCAGGCGACGAACCAATCAGCCCCAGCATTTT.

V is TRBV7-9 and J is TRBJ2-1; 7 bases fit TRBD2. V gave up 3 bases and J gave up 2 bases; unmatched junction bases: 1. CDR1 is SEHNR and CDR2 is FQNEAQ in the germline V gene (reference sequence). CDR3 length equals 14 residues. CDR3 DNA sequence: TGTGCCAGCAGCTTCCTAGCGGCCTACAATGAGCAGTTCTTC. As protein: CASSFLAAYNEQFF.

This chain links TRBV30 with TRBJ2-2; D remains ambiguous. V dropped 3 bases and J dropped 6 bases, with 8 bases sitting between them. This CDR3 has 12 residues. Germline values: CDR1 GTSNPN, CDR2 SVGIG (reference sequence). The CDR3, as DNA: TGTGCCTGGAGGTGGGGTTCCGGGGAGCTGTTTTTT. Encoded protein: CAWRWGSGELFF. Full variable domain (remainder filled in from reference TRBV30 and TRBJ2-2): SQTIHQWPATLVQPVGSPLSLECTVEGTSNPNLYWYRQAAGRGLQLLFYSVGIGQISSEVPQNLSASRPQDRQFILSSKKLLLSDSGFYLCAWRWGSGELFFGEGSRLTVL.

This clonotype turned up a few times. The rearrangement uses TRBV24-1 and TRBJ2-3, with TRBD2 as a possible D gene (5 bases). V lost 2 bases to trimming and J lost 0 bases, with 8 bases between them. CDR3 length: 15 residues. Germline V CDR1 and CDR2: KGHDR, SFDVKD. CDR3 sequence (DNA): TGTGCCACCAGTGATTCGGGATTTAGCACAGATACGCAGTATTTT. This gives the protein CATSDSGFSTDTQYF.

The chain is built from TRBV7-9 and TRBJ1-4; TRBD1 might be the D (6 bases). This CDR3 comprises 15 residues. V lost 1 base and J 7 bases, leaving 13 bases between the germline ends. In germline, CDR1 is SEHNR, CDR2 FQNEAQ (reference sequence). CDR3 sequence (DNA): TGTGCCAGCAGCTTAGATGCAGGGGAGGGTGAAAAACTGTTTTTT. This codes for CASSLDAGEGEKLFF.

This clonotype appeared a few times. The rearrangement links TRBV28 to TRBJ2-7; 12 bases fit TRBD1. The CDR3 runs 14 residues. The germline CDR1 and CDR2 sequences are MDHEN and SYDVKM. V trimming: 5 bases; J trimming: 9 bases; junction bases outside the gene matches: 8. The CDR3 is CASSAGTGGGRQYF. The CDR3, as DNA: TGTGCCAGCAGTGCCGGGACAGGGGGCGGTAGGCAGTACTTC.